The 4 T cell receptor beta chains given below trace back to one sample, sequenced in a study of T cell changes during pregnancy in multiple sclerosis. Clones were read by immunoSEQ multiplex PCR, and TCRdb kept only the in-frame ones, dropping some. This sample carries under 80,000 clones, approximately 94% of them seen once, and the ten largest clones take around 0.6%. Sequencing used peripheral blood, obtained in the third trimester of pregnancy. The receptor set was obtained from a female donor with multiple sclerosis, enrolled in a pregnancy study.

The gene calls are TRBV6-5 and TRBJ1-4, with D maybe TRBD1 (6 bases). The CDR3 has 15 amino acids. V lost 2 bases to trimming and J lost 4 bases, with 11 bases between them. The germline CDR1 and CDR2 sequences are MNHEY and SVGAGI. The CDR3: CASSYGRGHNEKLFF. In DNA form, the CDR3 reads TGTGCCAGCAGTTACGGCAGGGGACATAATGAAAAACTGTTTTTT.

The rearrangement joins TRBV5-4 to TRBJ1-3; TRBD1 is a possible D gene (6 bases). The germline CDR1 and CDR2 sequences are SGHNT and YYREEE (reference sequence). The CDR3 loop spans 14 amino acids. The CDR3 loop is CASYKTGQGNTIYF. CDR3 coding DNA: TGTGCAAGCTACAAAACAGGGCAAGGAAACACCATATATTTT.

In DNA form, the CDR3 reads TGTGCCAGCTCACCCGGACAGGGTAGCGGCGATGAGCAGTTCTTC. This codes for CASSPGQGSGDEQFF. The chain has TRBV18 and TRBJ2-1; 8 bases line up with TRBD1. Trimming at V came to 3 bases and at J to 8 bases, leaving 9 bases not matched to a gene. The CDR3 is 15 amino acids. Germline V gives CDR1 KGHSH, CDR2 LQKENI.

DNA of the CDR3: TGTGCCAGCAGCTTAGGGGGGGGCAGGAGCTCCTACGAGCAGTACTTC. Its translation is CASSLGGGRSSYEQYF. The gene calls are TRBV7-6 and TRBJ2-7; tentatively, D is TRBD2 (7 bases). CDR3 length: 16 residues. CDR1 SGHVS and CDR2 FNYEAQ come from the germline V gene. The germline V and J ends were trimmed by 1 base and 0 bases, with 13 bases remaining between them.